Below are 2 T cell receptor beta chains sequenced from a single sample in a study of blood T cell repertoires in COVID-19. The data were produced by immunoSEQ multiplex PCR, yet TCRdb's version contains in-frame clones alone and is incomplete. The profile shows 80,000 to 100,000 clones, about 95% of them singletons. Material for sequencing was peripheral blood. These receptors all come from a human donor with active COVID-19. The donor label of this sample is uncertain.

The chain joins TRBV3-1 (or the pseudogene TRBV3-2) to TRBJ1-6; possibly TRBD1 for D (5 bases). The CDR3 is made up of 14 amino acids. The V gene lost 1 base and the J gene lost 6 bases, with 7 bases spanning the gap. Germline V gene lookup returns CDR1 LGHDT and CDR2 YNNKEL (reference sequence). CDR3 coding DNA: TGTGCCAGCAGCCAAGTGCAGGGTAATTCACCCCTCCACTTT. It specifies CASSQVQGNSPLHF.

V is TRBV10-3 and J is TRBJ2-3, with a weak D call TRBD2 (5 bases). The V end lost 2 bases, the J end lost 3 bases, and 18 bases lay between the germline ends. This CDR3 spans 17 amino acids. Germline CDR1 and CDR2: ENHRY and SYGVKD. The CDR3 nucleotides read TGTGCCATCAGTGAGCCCCGGACTGCCCGGGCTACAGATACGCAGTATTTT. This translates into CAISEPRTARATDTQYF.